This entry features one T cell receptor (beta chain) sequence. From germline, CDR1 is MDHEN and CDR2 SYDVKM. The V end lost 3 bases, the J end lost 0 bases, and 15 bases lay between the germline ends. CDR3 length: 17 amino acids. With autoimmune disease history or systemic immunosuppression, patients were excluded. Profiled with immunoSEQ multiplex PCR; TCRdb holds only in-frame clones, not every one. This table holds approximately 94,000 clones, 75% to 90% found once. This sample was included in a study of OX40 agonist ivuxolimab in advanced cancers. This sequence originates from an adult with an advanced solid tumor such as melanoma, head and neck, liver or kidney cancer. The sequencing here drew on CD4+ or CD8+ T cells sorted from blood, taken in a trial of the OX40 agonist ivuxolimab. The V gene is TRBV28, the J gene TRBJ2-4; D possibly uses TRBD1 or TRBD2 (5 bases each). CDR3 sequence: CASSFGDVLIAKNIQYF. In nucleotides, the CDR3 is TGTGCCAGCAGTTTTGGGGACGTCCTCATAGCCAAAAACATTCAGTACTTC.